The 11 T cell receptor beta chains listed next were all sequenced from one sample in a study of cytomegalovirus exposure and HLA in healthy donors. Researchers ran the PCR with 60 Vbeta and 13 Jbeta primers. The data were produced by immunoSEQ multiplex PCR, yet TCRdb's version contains in-frame clones alone and is incomplete. The sample consists of roughly 100,000 clones, about four fifths of them appearing once. Sample: PBMCs. The receptors shown here come from a man aged 35-49 years in good health and CMV-seronegative.

The rearrangement links TRBV9 to TRBJ2-2; D unclear. Germline V gene lookup returns CDR1 SGDLS and CDR2 YYNGEE. This CDR3 region has 12 residues. V was pared by 5 bases and J by 7 bases, with 9 bases between. The CDR3 reads CASRFFNGELFF. CDR3 bases: TGTGCCAGCAGGTTCTTTAACGGGGAGCTGTTTTTT. The full variable domain, its missing parts supplied by reference TRBV9 and TRBJ2-2, is DSGVTQTPKHLITATGQRVTLRCSPRSGDLSVYWYQQSLDQGLQFLIQYYNGEERAKGNILERFSAQQFPDLHSELNLSSLELGDSALYFCASRFFNGELFFGEGSRLTVL.

This clone was recorded a few times. V gene TRBV12-5 combines with J gene TRBJ2-2, with 8 bases lining up with TRBD2. This CDR3 contains 22 residues. The germline V gene has CDR1 LGHNT and CDR2 FRNRAP. J was trimmed by 3 bases and V by 7 bases; bases with no gene match: 28. The CDR3 sequence is CASASFPRGVLAEKRDTGELFF. CDR3 DNA: TGTGCTAGTGCCTCCTTCCCGCGGGGGGTACTAGCGGAAAAACGCGACACCGGGGAGCTGTTTTTT.

The chain couples TRBV10-1 to TRBJ2-3, with TRBD2 identical over 9 bases. The CDR3 is made up of 14 amino acids. Trimming took 6 bases from V and 2 from J; bases not matched to a gene: 3. From germline, CDR1 is WNHNN and CDR2 SYGVQD (reference sequence). The chain's CDR3 is CASRKRGATDTQYF. In DNA, the CDR3 is TGCGCCAGCAGGAAGCGGGGGGCCACAGATACGCAGTATTTT.

CDR3 sequence reads: CAMGRGLAYEQYF. The CDR3 DNA reads TGTGCCATGGGGCGGGGACTAGCCTACGAGCAGTACTTC. The chain recombines TRBV2 with TRBJ2-7, with 8 bases matching TRBD2. Trimming removed 10 bases from V and 2 bases from J; junction bases left unmatched: 7. The CDR3 consists of 13 residues. Germline V gives CDR1 SNHLY, CDR2 FYNNEI.

This chain links TRBV5-1 with TRBJ2-7; 13 nucleotides agree with TRBD2. V shed 3 bases, J shed 2 bases, and the junction held 5 bases outside the gene matches. The CDR3 runs to 16 residues. CDR1 is SGHRS, CDR2 YFSETQ, per germline. The CDR3 sequence: CASSYGGLAGTYEQYF. In nucleotides, the CDR3 is TGCGCCAGCAGCTACGGGGGACTAGCGGGGACCTACGAGCAGTACTTC.

V and J are TRBV19 and TRBJ1-1, with a tentative D call TRBD1 (5 bases). The germline V gene has CDR1 LNHDA and CDR2 SQIVND (reference sequence). The CDR3 has 16 amino acids. With 8 bases removed from V and 2 bases from J, the gap between germline ends came to 21 bases. CDR3 DNA: TGTGCCAGTCTTAAGTGGGGGGTAGTAGGAAACACTGAAGCTTTCTTT. Amino acids: CASLKWGVVGNTEAFF.

This clone has more than one count but fewer than ten. The chain links TRBV7-9 to TRBJ2-7; D possibly corresponds to TRBD1 (5 bases). Trimming pared 3 bases from V and 6 bases from J, leaving 9 bases between. The CDR3 runs to 12 residues. Germline-derived CDR1 and CDR2 are SEHNR and FQNEAQ (reference sequence). CDR3 sequence (DNA): TGTGCCAGCAGCTTCAGTCAGGGCGAGCAGTACTTC. It yields the protein CASSFSQGEQYF. Drawing the rest from reference TRBV7-9 and TRBJ2-7, the complete variable domain is DTGVSQNPRHKITKRGQNVTFRCDPISEHNRLYWYRQTLGQGPEFLTYFQNEAQLEKSRLLSDRFSAERPKGSFSTLEIQRTEQGDSAMYLCASSFSQGEQYFGPGTRLTVT.

CDR3: CASSFRGYNEQFF. The CDR3 coding sequence is TGTGCCAGCAGCTTCCGGGGGTACAATGAGCAGTTCTTC. The V gene is TRBV11-2, the J gene TRBJ2-1; TRBD2 is a possible D gene (6 bases). V shed 3 bases and J shed 4 bases, with 7 bases lying between them. The CDR3 has 13 amino acids. Per the germline V gene, CDR1 is SGHAT and CDR2 is FQNNGV.

CDR3 loop: CATSSDRDNQPQHF. CDR3 bases: TGTGCCACCAGCAGCGACAGGGACAATCAGCCCCAGCATTTT. V gene TRBV15 combines with J gene TRBJ1-5; 7 bases fit TRBD1. The CDR3 runs to 14 residues. Germline CDR1 and CDR2: LNHNV and YYDKDF (reference sequence). V lost 3 bases and J lost 3; bases outside the gene matches: 2.

The gene calls are TRBV10-2 and TRBJ1-1; no firm D call. V gave up 3 bases and J gave up 4 bases, with 18 bases separating them. This CDR3 region has 16 residues. The germline V gene encodes CDR1 WSHSY and CDR2 SAAADI. CDR3 coding DNA: TGCGCCAGCAGTGATTCGCAGGTCGGCCGTCGCACTGAAGCTTTCTTT. It is translated as CASSDSQVGRRTEAFF.

V and J are TRBV30 and TRBJ1-2, with TRBD1 matching over 8 bases. The CDR3 totals 13 residues. The V and J ends lost 7 bases and 5 bases, in that order; junction bases with no gene match: 9. Looked up from germline, CDR1 is GTSNPN and CDR2 is SVGIG (reference sequence). CDR3 sequence (DNA): TGTGCCTTAGGCCGGGACAGGCCATATGGCTACACCTTC. Protein: CALGRDRPYGYTF.